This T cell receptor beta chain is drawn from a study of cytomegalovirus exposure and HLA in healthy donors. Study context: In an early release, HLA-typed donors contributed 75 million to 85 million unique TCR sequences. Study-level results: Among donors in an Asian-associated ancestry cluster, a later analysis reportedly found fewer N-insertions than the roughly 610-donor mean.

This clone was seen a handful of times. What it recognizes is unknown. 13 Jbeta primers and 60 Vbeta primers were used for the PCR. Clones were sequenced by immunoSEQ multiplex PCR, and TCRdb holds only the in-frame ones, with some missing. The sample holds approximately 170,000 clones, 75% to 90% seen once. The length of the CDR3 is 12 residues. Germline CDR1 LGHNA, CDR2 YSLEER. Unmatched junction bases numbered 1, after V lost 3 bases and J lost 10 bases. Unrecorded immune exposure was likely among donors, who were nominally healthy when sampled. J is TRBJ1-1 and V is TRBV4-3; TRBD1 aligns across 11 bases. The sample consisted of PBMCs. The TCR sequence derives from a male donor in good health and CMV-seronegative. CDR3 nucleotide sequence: TGCGCCAGCAGCCAGGGGACAGGGGGAGCTTTCTTT. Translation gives CASSQGTGGAFF.